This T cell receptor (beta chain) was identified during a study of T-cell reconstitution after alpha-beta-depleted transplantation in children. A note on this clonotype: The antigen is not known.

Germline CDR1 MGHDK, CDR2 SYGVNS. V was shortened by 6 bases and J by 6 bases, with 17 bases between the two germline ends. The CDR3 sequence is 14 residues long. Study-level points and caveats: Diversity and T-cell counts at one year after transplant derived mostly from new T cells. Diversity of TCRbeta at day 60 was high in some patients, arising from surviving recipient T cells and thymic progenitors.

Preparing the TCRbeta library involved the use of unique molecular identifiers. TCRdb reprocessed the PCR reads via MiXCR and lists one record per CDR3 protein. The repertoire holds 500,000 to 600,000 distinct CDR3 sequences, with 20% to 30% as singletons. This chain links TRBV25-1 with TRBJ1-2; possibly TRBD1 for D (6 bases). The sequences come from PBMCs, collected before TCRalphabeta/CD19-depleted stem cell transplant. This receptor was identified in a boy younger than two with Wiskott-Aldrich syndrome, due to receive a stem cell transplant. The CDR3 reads CASRETAGEHGYTF. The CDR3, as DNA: TGTGCCAGCAGGGAAACCGCAGGGGAACATGGCTACACCTTC.